Listed below are T cell receptor beta chains from one sample, sequenced in a study of OX40 agonist ivuxolimab in advanced cancers. Sequenced by immunoSEQ multiplex PCR; TCRdb stores in-frame clones only, minus some. This table holds approximately 84,000 clones, about 88% found once. The sequenced sample was CD4+ or CD8+ T cells sorted from blood, obtained in a trial of the OX40 agonist ivuxolimab. These receptors originate from an adult with an advanced solid tumor such as melanoma, head and neck, liver or kidney cancer. The CDR3 runs from the conserved cysteine through the conserved F or W. The D gene is left open where the match is weak. Clone size, where shown, is once, few, many, or a class for clones that have expanded.

>.|TRBV11-3|TRBJ1-1|once
CASSSLPVTEAFF
TGTGCCAGCAGCTCGCTACCGGTTACTGAAGCTTTCTTT
>TRBD2|TRBV7-8|TRBJ2-3|.
CASSLGSGLGADTQYF
TGTGCCAGCAGCTTAGGTTCGGGACTAGGGGCAGATACGCAGTATTTT
>.|TRBV7-2|TRBJ2-6|.
CASRRNEVSGANVLTF
TGTGCCAGCCGCAGAAACGAGGTCTCTGGGGCCAACGTCCTGACTTTC
>TRBD1|TRBV5-4|TRBJ2-4|.
CASSSEGGASKNIQYF
TGTGCCAGCAGCTCGGAAGGGGGCGCATCCAAAAACATTCAGTACTTC
>.|TRBV5-5|TRBJ1-2|.
CASRAGTIYGYTF
TGTGCCAGCCGTGCCGGGACAATCTATGGCTACACCTTC
>.|TRBV12-5|TRBJ1-2|.
CASGLDGGGYGYTF
TGTGCTAGTGGTTTGGACGGGGGTGGGTATGGCTACACCTTC
>TRBD1|TRBV7-2|TRBJ2-7|.
CASSLTGASRDRVREQYF
TGTGCCAGCAGCTTAACAGGGGCGTCCCGGGACAGGGTTAGGGAGCAGTACTTC
>.|TRBV28|TRBJ2-5|.
CASSSGRQETQYF
TGTGCCAGCAGTTCGGGCAGGCAAGAGACCCAGTACTTC
>.|TRBV5-4|TRBJ1-1|.
CASSLKGVNTEAFF
TGTGCCAGCAGCTTGAAGGGGGTGAACACTGAAGCTTTCTTT
>.|TRBV6-1|TRBJ1-2|many
CASSDPGNYGYTF
TGTGCCAGCAGTGATCCAGGAAACTATGGCTACACCTTC
>.|TRBV30|TRBJ1-2|.
CAWSGPGPCYGYTF
TGTGCCTGGAGCGGTCCCGGGCCATGCTATGGCTACACCTTC
>.|TRBV5-1|TRBJ2-3|once
CASSLDQGNTQYF
TGCGCCAGCAGCTTGGATCAGGGCAATACGCAGTATTTT
>.|TRBV29-1|TRBJ1-1|.
CSVEIRGWRTEAFF
TGCAGCGTTGAAATACGCGGGTGGCGCACTGAAGCTTTCTTT
>.|TRBV5-4|TRBJ2-4|.
CASSWWGPAKNIQYF
TGTGCCAGCAGCTGGTGGGGCCCAGCCAAAAACATTCAGTACTTC
>TRBD1|TRBV4-1|TRBJ2-3|.
CATEDRGNTDTQYF
TGCGCCACCGAGGACAGGGGTAACACAGATACGCAGTATTTT
>.|TRBV6-1|TRBJ1-3|few
CASRGYPGNTIYF
TGTGCCAGCAGGGGGTACCCCGGAAACACCATATATTTT
>TRBD1|TRBV27|TRBJ1-6|.
CASSLRTGGNSPLHF
TGTGCCAGCAGTCTCCGGACAGGGGGAAATTCACCCCTCCACTTT
>.|TRBV19|TRBJ2-6|.
CASSTTGVSGANVLTF
TGTGCCAGTAGTACGACAGGAGTCTCTGGGGCCAACGTCCTGACTTTC
>.|TRBV4-3|TRBJ2-3|once
CASSQESGVRDTQYF
TGCGCCAGCAGCCAAGAGTCAGGGGTTAGAGATACGCAGTATTTT
>.|TRBV19|TRBJ1-5|.
CASSIDGTGNQPQHF
TGTGCCAGTAGTATTGACGGAACCGGCAATCAGCCCCAGCATTTT
>TRBD1|TRBV18|TRBJ2-1|.
CASSPGQGGNEQFF
TGTGCCAGCTCACCTGGACAGGGAGGCAATGAGCAGTTCTTC
>.|TRBV7-3|TRBJ2-1|few
CASSYQESSYNEQFF
TGTGCCAGCAGCTACCAAGAGAGCTCCTACAATGAGCAGTTCTTC
>.|TRBV10-3|TRBJ2-1|.
CAISESVARNNEQFF
TGTGCCATCAGTGAGTCCGTCGCTAGAAACAATGAGCAGTTCTTC
>.|TRBV2|TRBJ1-2|.
CASSVGNYGYTF
TGTGCCAGCAGTGTAGGTAACTATGGCTACACCTTC
>.|TRBV19|TRBJ1-6|few
CATKTGYSSYNSPLHF
TGTGCCACTAAGACAGGATATAGCTCCTATAATTCACCCCTCCACTTT
>.|TRBV28|TRBJ2-3|.
CASSFGFTDTQYF
TGTGCCAGCAGTTTTGGCTTCACAGATACGCAGTATTTT
>.|TRBV27|TRBJ2-2|.
CASSLRALGTGELFF
TGTGCCAGCAGTTTAAGGGCCCTTGGGACCGGGGAGCTGTTTTTT
>.|TRBV6-5|TRBJ2-4|.
CASSSPTENIQYF
TGTGCCAGCAGTTCGCCGACAGAAAACATTCAGTACTTC
>.|TRBV10-3|TRBJ2-3|few
CAISESDFFSTDTQYF
TGTGCCATCAGTGAGTCGGACTTTTTTAGCACAGATACGCAGTATTTT
>TRBD1|TRBV2|TRBJ1-2|.
CASTLQGAQNYGYTF
TGTGCCAGCACCTTACAGGGGGCGCAGAACTATGGCTACACCTTC
>.|TRBV7-2|TRBJ1-1|once
CASSLSKNTEAFF
TGTGCCAGCAGCTTAAGTAAAAACACTGAAGCTTTCTTT
>TRBD1|TRBV5-1|TRBJ2-2|once
CASSLAGTGTTGELFF
TGCGCCAGCAGCTTGGCCGGGACAGGAACAACCGGGGAGCTGTTTTTT
>.|TRBV2|TRBJ2-1|.
CANLRDLRAYNEQFF
TGTGCCAACCTCCGGGACTTGAGGGCTTACAATGAGCAGTTCTTC
>.|TRBV9|TRBJ1-5|.
CASSVGQINQPQHF
TGTGCCAGCAGCGTAGGTCAGATCAATCAGCCCCAGCATTTT
>TRBD1|TRBV28|TRBJ2-5|few
CASSPHRGSYQETQYF
TGTGCCAGCAGTCCCCACAGGGGGTCGTACCAAGAGACCCAGTACTTC
>.|TRBV13|TRBJ1-3|once
CASGGDGTHTIYF
TGTGCCAGCGGTGGGGACGGGACGCACACCATATATTTT
>.|TRBV5-1|TRBJ2-3|.
CASSLDLGADTQYF
TGCGCCAGCAGCTTGGATCTGGGGGCAGATACGCAGTATTTT
>.|TRBV9|TRBJ1-2|.
CASSALQGPYGYTF
TGTGCCAGCAGCGCTTTACAGGGACCCTATGGCTACACCTTC
>.|TRBV7-9|TRBJ1-4|.
CASSLMGVYEKLFF
TGTGCCAGCAGCTTAATGGGGGTCTATGAAAAACTGTTTTTT
>TRBD2|TRBV19|TRBJ2-5|.
CASSRDPGLAAETQYF
TGTGCCAGTAGTAGGGACCCAGGACTAGCGGCCGAGACCCAGTACTTC